Presented here are 16 T cell receptor beta chains from one specimen sequenced in a study of radiation and T cells in renal cell carcinoma. Data came from immunoSEQ multiplex PCR; TCRdb stores just in-frame clones and leaves some out. This sample has some 95,000 clones, with 86% found just once. Time point given: baseline pretreatment blood. Treatment meaning: 15 Gy SBRT to primary tumor, nephrectomy 4 weeks later. The specimen was blood, collected from a patient whose treatment included radiotherapy and nephrectomy. These TCRs come from a man between 45 and 60 years old with renal cell carcinoma.

This clone showed up just a few times. The rearrangement links TRBV19 to TRBJ2-1; 8 bases align to TRBD1. In germline, CDR1 is LNHDA, CDR2 SQIVND (reference sequence). V was clipped by 1 base and J by 7 bases; unmatched bases: 6. The CDR3 loop spans 15 amino acids. The CDR3 DNA is TGTGCCAGTAGTATAGCAGGACAGGGTATGAATGAGCAGTTCTTC. It codes for CASSIAGQGMNEQFF.

The chain employs TRBV28 and TRBJ2-3, with D unresolved. Looked up from germline, CDR1 is MDHEN and CDR2 is SYDVKM. The length of the CDR3 is 13 residues. V was clipped by 8 bases and J by 4 bases, with 13 bases between them. In nucleotides, the CDR3 is TGTGCCAGCTCCGGGCCCACCGCAGATACGCAGTATTTT. It yields the protein CASSGPTADTQYF.

There are many counts of this clone. This chain links TRBV6-5 with TRBJ2-7; 8 nucleotides align to TRBD2. Germline assignment: CDR1 MNHEY and CDR2 SVGAGI. V lost 8 bases, J lost 2 bases, and 8 bases stayed unmatched. The CDR3 has 14 residues. CDR3 residues: CASARAGGTYEQYF. As DNA, the CDR3 is TGTGCCAGCGCGAGGGCGGGGGGTACCTACGAGCAGTACTTC.

This chain uses TRBV5-1 with TRBJ2-3; perhaps TRBD2 as D (6 bases). This CDR3 has 15 amino acids. CDR1 and CDR2 from the germline V gene are SGHRS and YFSETQ. V gave up 4 bases and J gave up 0 bases, with 12 bases separating them. CDR3 DNA: TGCGCCAGCAGCAAAGCGGGCCGAAGCACAGATACGCAGTATTTT. Its translation: CASSKAGRSTDTQYF.

The chain links TRBV18 to TRBJ2-5, with 7 nucleotides matching TRBD1. Germline V gene data show CDR1 as KGHSH and CDR2 as LQKENI. The CDR3 is made up of 13 amino acids. V gave up 5 bases and J gave up 1 base; unmatched junction bases: 1. This CDR3 reads CASSDRVQETQYF. In nucleotides, the CDR3 is TGTGCCAGCTCAGACAGGGTCCAAGAGACCCAGTACTTC.

On this clone itself: One junction end does not reproduce the germline sequence, and a read error may be involved. This sequence joins TRBV7-7 and TRBJ1-5; D gene unclear. Germline loops: CDR1 SSHAT, CDR2 FNYEAQ (reference sequence). The CDR3 has 13 amino acids. The DNA for the CDR3 is TGTGCTAGCAGCCCCGGAGTTGGACAGCCCCAGCATTTT. It codes for CASSPGVGQPQHF.

The rearrangement links TRBV7-2 to TRBJ2-1; 8 bases match TRBD1. This CDR3 spans 15 amino acids. With 3 bases clipped from V and 8 bases from J, the junction kept 9 bases outside the gene matches. The germline gives CDR1 SGHTA, CDR2 FQGNSA. The CDR3 nucleotides are TGTGCCAGCAGCTTCCGGATAACAGGGGGTTATGAGCAGTTCTTC. Encoded protein: CASSFRITGGYEQFF.

Only one count was recorded for this clone. This chain uses TRBV2 with TRBJ1-4; unclear D gene. The germline CDR1 and CDR2 sequences are SNHLY and FYNNEI. The CDR3 length is 14 residues. Trimming removed 7 bases from V and 3 bases from J, with 12 bases in between. In nucleotides, the CDR3 is TGTGCCAGCAAAATCAACGCGGCTAATGAAAAACTGTTTTTT. Translating gives CASKINAANEKLFF.

This clone has just a few counts. J is TRBJ2-3 and V is TRBV18, with a weak D call TRBD2 (5 bases). CDR3 length equals 15 residues. Germline CDR1 and CDR2: KGHSH and LQKENI. Between the trimmed V and J ends, which lost 6 bases and 1 base, there was a span of 14 bases. The CDR3 region has the DNA TGTGCCAGCTCCGGTATTGAGGGTGGCACAGATACGCAGTATTTT. The encoded protein is CASSGIEGGTDTQYF.

The V and J genes are TRBV2 and TRBJ2-7, with TRBD1 identical over 7 bases. Germline V gene data show CDR1 as SNHLY and CDR2 as FYNNEI. V lost 6 bases to trimming and J lost 6 bases; unmatched junction nucleotides: 8. CDR3 length: 13 amino acids. The CDR3 region has the DNA TGTGCCAGCAGGGACACAGGGGCCGGCGAGCAGTACTTC. It is translated as CASRDTGAGEQYF.

This clone came up a few times. Different DNA sequences within this sample yield the same CDR3. This chain joins TRBV27 and TRBJ1-5; D call uncertain. V shed 0 bases and J shed 4 bases, with 7 bases lying between them. Germline CDR1 is MNHEY and CDR2 is SMNVEV (reference sequence). This CDR3 has 14 residues. The CDR3 reads CASSLSGQNQPQHF. The CDR3 DNA follows: TGTGCCAGCAGTTTATCAGGGCAGAATCAGCCCCAGCATTTT.

The V gene is TRBV19, the J gene TRBJ2-2; D gene ambiguous. The CDR3 is made up of 16 amino acids. V gave up 6 bases and J gave up 0 bases, with 14 bases separating them. Germline loops: CDR1 LNHDA, CDR2 SQIVND (reference sequence). The CDR3 loop reads CASRRARQANTGELFF. CDR3 DNA sequence: TGTGCCAGTAGACGCGCGAGGCAGGCGAACACCGGGGAGCTGTTTTTT.

This chain uses TRBV7-2 with TRBJ2-7; possible D gene TRBD1, 6 bases. CDR3 length equals 17 residues. CDR1 and CDR2 (germline): SGHTA, FQGNSA. V lost 7 bases, J lost 0 bases, and 22 bases lay in between. CDR3 nucleotides: TGTGCCAGCACCCGGGACCACAGGGTCTTAAGCTCCTACGAGCAGTACTTC. It translates to CASTRDHRVLSSYEQYF. The whole variable domain, filled in from reference TRBV7-2 and TRBJ2-7, reads GAGVSQSPSNKVTEKGKDVELRCDPISGHTALYWYRQSLGQGLEFLIYFQGNSAPDKSGLPSDRFSAERTGGSVSTLTIQRTQQEDSAVYLCASTRDHRVLSSYEQYFGPGTRLTVT.

The chain combines TRBV7-8 with TRBJ1-4, with 7 nucleotides matching TRBD1. Germline CDR1 is SGHVS and CDR2 is FQNEAQ. The CDR3 totals 14 residues. J gave up 7 bases and V 5 bases, and 7 bases lay outside the gene matches. CDR3 sequence: CASSIQGSVEKLFF. The DNA for the CDR3 is TGTGCCAGCAGCATACAGGGGAGTGTTGAAAAACTGTTTTTT.

A single count supports this clone. This chain connects TRBV13 to TRBJ2-1; D is unresolved. V lost 3 bases to trimming and J lost 3 bases, with 3 bases between them. CDR1 is PRHDT and CDR2 is FYEKMQ in the germline V gene (reference sequence). The CDR3 runs 12 residues. Here the CDR3 reads CASSLGYNEQFF. For the CDR3, the DNA is TGTGCCAGCAGCTTGGGCTACAATGAGCAGTTCTTC.

The rearrangement joins TRBV2 to TRBJ2-7, with 9 positions matching TRBD1. This CDR3 spans 16 amino acids. After removal of 10 bases from V and 7 bases from J, the junction contained 20 bases not matched to a gene. In germline, CDR1 is SNHLY, CDR2 FYNNEI. The CDR3 loop is CAIYPRTTGGTLEQYF. The CDR3, as DNA: TGTGCCATCTACCCCCGAACGACAGGGGGGACTCTTGAGCAGTACTTC.